The text below deals with one T cell receptor beta chain. Its antigen is currently unknown. Repertoires were generated with immunoSEQ multiplex PCR, while TCRdb's copy carries only in-frame clones and drops some. The sample lists about 350,000 clones, about 90% occurring once. The CDR3 sequence is 20 residues long. Germline V CDR1 and CDR2: MNHEY, SVGEGT. Trimming pared 4 bases from V and 2 bases from J, leaving 30 bases between. This entry is derived from a study of Ad26.COV2.S vaccination and SARS-CoV-2 variants. General observations from the study: Marked by substantial breadth, spike-specific CD8+ and CD4+ T cell responses were reportedly seen after vaccination. Ad26.COV2.S recipients had broader spike-specific TCRs (P = 0.0014). Comparable non-spike TCR breadth was observed in vaccine and placebo recipients.

V gene TRBV6-2 or TRBV6-3 combines with J gene TRBJ2-7; a possible D gene is TRBD1 (5 bases). The source material was peripheral blood, sampled after recovery from COVID-19. This receptor was identified in a human donor who had recovered from COVID-19. Here the CDR3 DNA reads TGTGCCAGCAGTTGGGGCCGTGGCAACCTGATAGCTGGCCGAACCTACGAGCAGTACTTC. It yields the protein CASSWGRGNLIAGRTYEQYF.